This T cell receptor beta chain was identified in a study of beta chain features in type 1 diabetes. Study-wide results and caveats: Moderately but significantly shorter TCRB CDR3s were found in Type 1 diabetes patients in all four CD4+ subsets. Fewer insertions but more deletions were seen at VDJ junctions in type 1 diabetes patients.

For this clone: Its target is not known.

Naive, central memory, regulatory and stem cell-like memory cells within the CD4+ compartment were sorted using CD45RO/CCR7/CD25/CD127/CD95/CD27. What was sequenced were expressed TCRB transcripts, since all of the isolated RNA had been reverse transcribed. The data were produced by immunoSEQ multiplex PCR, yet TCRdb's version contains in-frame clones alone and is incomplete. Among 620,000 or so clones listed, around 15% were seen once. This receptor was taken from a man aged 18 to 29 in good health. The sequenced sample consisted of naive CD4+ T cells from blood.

Here the CDR3 reads CASSSPGLAGYHAFNEQFF. The CDR3 region has the DNA TGTGCCAGCAGCTCCCCGGGACTAGCGGGATACCATGCTTTCAATGAGCAGTTCTTC. The chain couples TRBV7-8 to TRBJ2-1, with TRBD2 matching 13 bases. Per the germline V gene, CDR1 is SGHVS and CDR2 is FQNEAQ. V dropped 4 bases and J dropped 6; count of bases not matched to a gene: 15. The CDR3 runs to 19 residues.